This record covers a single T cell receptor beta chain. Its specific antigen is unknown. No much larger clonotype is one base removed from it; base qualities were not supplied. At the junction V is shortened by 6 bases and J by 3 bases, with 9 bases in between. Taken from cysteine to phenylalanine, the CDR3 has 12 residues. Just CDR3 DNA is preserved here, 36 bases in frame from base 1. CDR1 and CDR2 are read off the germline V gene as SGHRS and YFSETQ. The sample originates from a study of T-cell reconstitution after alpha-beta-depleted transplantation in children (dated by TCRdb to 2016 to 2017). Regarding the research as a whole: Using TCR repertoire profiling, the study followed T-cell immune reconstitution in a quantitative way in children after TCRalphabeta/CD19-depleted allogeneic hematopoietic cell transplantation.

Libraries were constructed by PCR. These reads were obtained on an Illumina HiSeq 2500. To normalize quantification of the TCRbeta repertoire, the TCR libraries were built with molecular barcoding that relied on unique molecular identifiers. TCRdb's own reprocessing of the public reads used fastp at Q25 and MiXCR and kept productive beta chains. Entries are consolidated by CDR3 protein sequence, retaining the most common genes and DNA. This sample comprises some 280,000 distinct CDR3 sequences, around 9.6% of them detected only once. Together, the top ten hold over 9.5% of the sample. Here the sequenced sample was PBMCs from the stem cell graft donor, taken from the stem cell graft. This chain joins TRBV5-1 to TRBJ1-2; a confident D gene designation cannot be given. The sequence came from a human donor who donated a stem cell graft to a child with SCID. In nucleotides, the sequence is TGCGCCAGCAAGATGATGGACTATGGCTACACCTTC. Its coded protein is CASKMMDYGYTF.